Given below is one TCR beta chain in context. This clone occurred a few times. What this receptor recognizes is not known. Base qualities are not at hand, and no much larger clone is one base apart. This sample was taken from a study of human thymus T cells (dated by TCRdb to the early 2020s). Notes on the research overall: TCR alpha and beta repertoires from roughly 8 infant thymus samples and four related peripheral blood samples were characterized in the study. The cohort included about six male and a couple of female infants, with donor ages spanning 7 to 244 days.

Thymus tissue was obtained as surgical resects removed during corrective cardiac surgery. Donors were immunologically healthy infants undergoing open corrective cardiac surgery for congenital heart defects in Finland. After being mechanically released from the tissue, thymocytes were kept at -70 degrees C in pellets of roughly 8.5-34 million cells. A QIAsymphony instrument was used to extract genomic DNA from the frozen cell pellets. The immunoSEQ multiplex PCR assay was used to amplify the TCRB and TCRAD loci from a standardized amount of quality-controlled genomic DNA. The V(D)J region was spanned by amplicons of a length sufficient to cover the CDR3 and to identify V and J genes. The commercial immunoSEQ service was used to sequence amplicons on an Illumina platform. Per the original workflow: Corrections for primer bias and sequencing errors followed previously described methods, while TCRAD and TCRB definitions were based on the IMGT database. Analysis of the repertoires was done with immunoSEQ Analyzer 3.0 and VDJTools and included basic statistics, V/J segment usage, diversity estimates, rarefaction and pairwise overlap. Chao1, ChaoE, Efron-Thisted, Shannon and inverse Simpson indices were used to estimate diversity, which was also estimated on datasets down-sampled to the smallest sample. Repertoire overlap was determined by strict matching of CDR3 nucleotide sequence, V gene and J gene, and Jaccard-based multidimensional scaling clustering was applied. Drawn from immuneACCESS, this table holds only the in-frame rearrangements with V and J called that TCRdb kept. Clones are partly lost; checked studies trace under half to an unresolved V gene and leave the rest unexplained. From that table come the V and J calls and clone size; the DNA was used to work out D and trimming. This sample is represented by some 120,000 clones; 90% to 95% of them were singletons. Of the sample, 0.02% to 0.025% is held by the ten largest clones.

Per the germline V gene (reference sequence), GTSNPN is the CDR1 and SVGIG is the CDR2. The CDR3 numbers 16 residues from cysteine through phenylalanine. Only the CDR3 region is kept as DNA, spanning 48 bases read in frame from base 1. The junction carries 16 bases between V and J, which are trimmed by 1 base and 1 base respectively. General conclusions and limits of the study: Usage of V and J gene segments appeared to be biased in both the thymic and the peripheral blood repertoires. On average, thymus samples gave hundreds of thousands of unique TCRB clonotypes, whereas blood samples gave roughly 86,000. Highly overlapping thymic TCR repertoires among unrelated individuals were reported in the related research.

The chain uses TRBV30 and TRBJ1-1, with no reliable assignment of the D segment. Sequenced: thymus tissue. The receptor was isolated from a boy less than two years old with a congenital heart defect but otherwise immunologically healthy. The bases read TGTGCCTGGAGTGAATCGTCCACCCTCTCGAACACTGAAGCTTTCTTT. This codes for CAWSESSTLSNTEAFF.